Listed below are T cell receptor beta chains from one sample, sequenced in a study of blood T cell repertoires in COVID-19. Generated by immunoSEQ multiplex PCR, the TCRdb table keeps only in-frame clones and is missing some. The table lists more than 150,000 clones, approximately 80% of them singletons. Sequenced input: peripheral blood. The receptors stem from a human donor in a cohort sampled during active COVID-19. The CDR3 runs from the conserved cysteine through the conserved F or W. The D gene is left open where the match is weak. A row's size may be missing; if present it is once, few, many or a size class.

j_gene: TRBJ2-2
d_gene: TRBD1
v_gene: TRBV5-1
abundance: -
CDR3aa: CASSSGTANTGELFF
CDR3nt: TGCGCCAGCAGCTCAGGGACAGCGAACACCGGGGAGCTGTTTTTT

j_gene: TRBJ1-1
d_gene: -
v_gene: TRBV5-1
abundance: -
CDR3aa: CASSLGGRVNTEAFF
CDR3nt: TGCGCCAGCAGCTTGGGAGGCAGGGTGAACACTGAAGCTTTCTTT

j_gene: TRBJ2-7
d_gene: -
v_gene: TRBV10-3
abundance: -
CDR3aa: CAISYAQGSYEQYF
CDR3nt: TGTGCCATCAGTTATGCTCAGGGTTCCTACGAGCAGTACTTC

j_gene: TRBJ2-5
d_gene: -
v_gene: TRBV6-1
abundance: once
CDR3aa: CASSEIVRVLQETQYF
CDR3nt: TGTGCCAGCAGTGAAATCGTGAGAGTGCTCCAAGAGACCCAGTACTTC

j_gene: TRBJ2-7
d_gene: TRBD1
v_gene: TRBV11-3
abundance: -
CDR3aa: CASSFFRQGADEQYF
CDR3nt: TGTGCCAGCAGCTTTTTTAGGCAGGGGGCGGACGAGCAGTACTTC

j_gene: TRBJ1-1
d_gene: -
v_gene: TRBV7-6
abundance: once
CDR3aa: CASSLYTGTPEAFF
CDR3nt: TGTGCCAGCAGCTTGTATACAGGGACCCCTGAAGCTTTCTTT

j_gene: TRBJ2-7
d_gene: -
v_gene: TRBV5-5
abundance: -
CDR3aa: CASSWDINYEQYF
CDR3nt: TGTGCCAGCAGCTGGGACATCAACTACGAGCAGTACTTC

j_gene: TRBJ1-2
d_gene: -
v_gene: TRBV5-5
abundance: -
CDR3aa: CASSLPQGNHGYTF
CDR3nt: TGTGCCAGCAGCTTGCCCCAGGGAAATCATGGCTACACCTTC

j_gene: TRBJ2-1
d_gene: TRBD1
v_gene: TRBV19
abundance: -
CDR3aa: CASSMDRGFYNEQFF
CDR3nt: TGTGCCAGTAGTATGGACAGGGGGTTCTACAATGAGCAGTTCTTC

j_gene: TRBJ1-6
d_gene: -
v_gene: TRBV12-3/TRBV12-4
abundance: -
CDR3aa: CASSSPGNSPLHF
CDR3nt: TGTGCCAGCAGTTCCCCCGGGAATTCACCCCTCCACTTT

j_gene: TRBJ2-5
d_gene: -
v_gene: TRBV4-1
abundance: -
CDR3aa: CASSQGGNDGQETQYF
CDR3nt: TGCGCCAGCAGCCAAGGAGGGAACGATGGGCAAGAGACCCAGTACTTC

j_gene: TRBJ1-1
d_gene: TRBD1
v_gene: TRBV7-6
abundance: -
CDR3aa: CASSLWTGFLNTEAFF
CDR3nt: TGTGCCAGCAGCTTATGGACAGGGTTCTTGAACACTGAAGCTTTCTTT

j_gene: TRBJ1-1
d_gene: -
v_gene: TRBV10-3
abundance: once
CDR3aa: CAISESGRGNTEAFF
CDR3nt: TGTGCCATCAGTGAGTCCGGCAGGGGGAACACTGAAGCTTTCTTT

j_gene: TRBJ2-3
d_gene: TRBD2
v_gene: TRBV10-3
abundance: -
CDR3aa: CAIGSRGGNTDTQYF
CDR3nt: TGTGCCATCGGATCCCGGGGGGGAAACACAGATACGCAGTATTTT

j_gene: TRBJ2-3
d_gene: -
v_gene: TRBV3-1/TRBV3-2
abundance: -
CDR3aa: CASSQDTGYTDTQYF
CDR3nt: TGTGCCAGCAGCCAAGATACGGGGTACACAGATACGCAGTATTTT

j_gene: TRBJ2-5
d_gene: -
v_gene: TRBV12-3/TRBV12-4
abundance: once
CDR3aa: CASSSTSSGTQYF
CDR3nt: TGTGCCAGCAGTTCCACTAGTAGCGGGACCCAGTACTTC

j_gene: TRBJ1-4
d_gene: TRBD1
v_gene: TRBV19
abundance: -
CDR3aa: CASSTLGTGPEKLFF
CDR3nt: TGTGCCAGTAGCACCTTGGGGACAGGGCCGGAAAAACTGTTTTTT

j_gene: TRBJ1-5
d_gene: TRBD1
v_gene: TRBV19
abundance: -
CDR3aa: CASSMTGDQPQHF
CDR3nt: TGTGCCAGTAGTATGACAGGGGATCAGCCCCAGCATTTT

j_gene: TRBJ1-2
d_gene: -
v_gene: TRBV5-1
abundance: few
CDR3aa: CASSAADSYYGYTF
CDR3nt: TGCGCCAGCAGCGCCGCCGACAGCTACTATGGCTACACCTTC

j_gene: TRBJ1-1
d_gene: -
v_gene: TRBV2
abundance: -
CDR3aa: CASSSTGPEAFF
CDR3nt: TGTGCCAGCAGTTCGACAGGTCCTGAAGCTTTCTTT

j_gene: TRBJ1-3
d_gene: -
v_gene: TRBV5-1
abundance: -
CDR3aa: CASSPPGEPGNTIYF
CDR3nt: TGCGCCAGCAGCCCCCCGGGGGAACCTGGAAACACCATATATTTT

j_gene: TRBJ1-4
d_gene: -
v_gene: TRBV19
abundance: -
CDR3aa: CASSIQSGNEKLFF
CDR3nt: TGTGCCAGTAGTATCCAGTCAGGAAATGAAAAACTGTTTTTT

j_gene: TRBJ2-7
d_gene: -
v_gene: TRBV21-1
abundance: -
CDR3aa: CASSKVRSSERVPYEQYF
CDR3nt: TGTGCCAGCAGCAAAGTCCGGTCTTCCGAGCGGGTCCCCTACGAGCAGTACTTC

j_gene: TRBJ2-1
d_gene: TRBD1
v_gene: TRBV20-1
abundance: -
CDR3aa: CSASPTGVSYNEQFF
CDR3nt: TGCAGTGCCAGTCCTACAGGGGTCTCCTACAATGAGCAGTTCTTC

j_gene: TRBJ2-7
d_gene: TRBD2
v_gene: TRBV2
abundance: -
CDR3aa: CASRDSGGRSYEQYF
CDR3nt: TGTGCCAGCAGGGATAGCGGGGGGCGGTCCTACGAGCAGTACTTC

j_gene: TRBJ1-1
d_gene: TRBD1
v_gene: TRBV12-5
abundance: -
CDR3aa: CASGLGTGGWTEAFF
CDR3nt: TGTGCTAGTGGTTTGGGGACAGGGGGTTGGACTGAAGCTTTCTTT

j_gene: TRBJ1-6
d_gene: -
v_gene: TRBV27
abundance: -
CDR3aa: CASSLFSLNSPLHF
CDR3nt: TGTGCCAGCAGTTTATTTAGCCTAAATTCACCCCTCCACTTT

j_gene: TRBJ2-7
d_gene: -
v_gene: TRBV7-9
abundance: -
CDR3aa: CASSLVLGRAYEQYF
CDR3nt: TGTGCCAGCAGCTTAGTGTTAGGCAGGGCCTACGAGCAGTACTTC

j_gene: TRBJ2-1
d_gene: TRBD1
v_gene: TRBV29-1
abundance: -
CDR3aa: CSVEDRDRAYNEQFF
CDR3nt: TGCAGCGTTGAAGACCGGGACAGGGCATACAATGAGCAGTTCTTC

j_gene: TRBJ2-3
d_gene: TRBD1
v_gene: TRBV19
abundance: -
CDR3aa: CASSPGQGYTQYF
CDR3nt: TGTGCCAGTAGTCCGGGACAGGGGTATACGCAGTATTTT